Listed here are 21 T cell receptor beta chains from one sample, sequenced in a study of T cell responses to AZD1222 COVID-19 vaccine. Only in-frame clones appear in the TCRdb table, and some are missing; sequencing was by immunoSEQ multiplex PCR. Among some 150,000 clones, approximately 90% were seen once, and the ten largest hold 5.2%. The specimen comprised peripheral blood, sampled on day 0 of AZD1222 vaccination. The source of these receptors is an adult in good health.

The chain recombines TRBV29-1 with TRBJ2-1, with D uncertain. The CDR3 is 13 residues long. The V gene lost 4 bases and the J gene lost 4 bases, with 11 bases spanning the gap. Germline values: CDR1 SQVTM, CDR2 ANQGSEA. The CDR3 loop is CSVVLSPYNEQFF. The CDR3 DNA reads TGCAGCGTTGTTCTGTCGCCTTACAATGAGCAGTTCTTC.

V is TRBV13 and J is TRBJ1-1; D possibly corresponds to TRBD1 (6 bases). The CDR3 totals 14 residues. V dropped 3 bases and J dropped 3 bases, with 11 bases sitting between them. In germline, CDR1 is PRHDT, CDR2 FYEKMQ (reference sequence). CDR3 nucleotides: TGTGCCAGCAGCTTTGCGGCAGGGGACACTGAAGCTTTCTTT. Translating it yields CASSFAAGDTEAFF.

The chain joins TRBV7-3 to TRBJ2-1; 9 bases are a match to TRBD2. Trimming removed 5 bases from V and 4 bases from J; junction bases left unmatched: 9. The CDR3 spans 16 residues. Germline CDR1 reads SGHTA; CDR2 reads FQGTGA. The CDR3 protein is CASSPLAGVGYNEQFF. In DNA, the CDR3 is TGTGCCAGCAGCCCGTTAGCGGGAGTGGGGTACAATGAGCAGTTCTTC.

This rearrangement joins TRBV18 to TRBJ2-7; possibly TRBD1 for D (6 bases). The CDR3 runs to 14 residues. V was cut by 3 bases and J by 4 bases, with 13 bases left in between. Germline CDR1 is KGHSH and CDR2 is LQKENI. Written as DNA, the CDR3 is TGTGCCAGCTCACCCTTGGACAGAGGTTACGAGCAGTACTTC. This gives the protein CASSPLDRGYEQYF.

The V gene is TRBV7-2, the J gene TRBJ2-1; a possible D gene is TRBD2 (6 bases). V lost 5 bases, J lost 9 bases, and 11 bases lay in between. CDR3 length: 12 residues. Germline V gives CDR1 SGHTA, CDR2 FQGNSA. CDR3 amino acids: CASSPTRGEQFF. CDR3 coding DNA: TGTGCCAGCAGCCCGACGCGGGGTGAGCAGTTCTTC.

The chain combines TRBV9 with TRBJ1-6; D is ambiguous. This CDR3 region has 17 residues. Germline loops: CDR1 SGDLS, CDR2 YYNGEE. Trimming shortened V by 0 bases and J by 0 bases, and 10 bases separated the two germline ends. CDR3 region: CASSVGAISSYNSPLHF. CDR3 in DNA: TGTGCCAGCAGCGTAGGGGCAATTAGCTCCTATAATTCACCCCTCCACTTT.

The rearrangement joins TRBV7-2 to TRBJ1-5, with 7 nucleotides matching TRBD1. Germline CDR1 SGHTA, CDR2 FQGNSA. This CDR3 region has 15 residues. V shed 5 bases, J shed 3 bases, and the junction held 7 bases outside the gene matches. The CDR3 loop reads CASSLRTGTNQPQHF. The CDR3 bases are TGTGCCAGCAGCCTCCGGACAGGCACCAATCAGCCCCAGCATTTT.

A word on this clone: At the DNA level, this CDR3 is encoded by other sequences in the same sample as well. This chain uses TRBV10-1 with TRBJ1-2; D uncertain. Trimming left V 6 bases short and J 0 bases short, with 8 bases between. The CDR3 covers 13 residues. The germline V gene has CDR1 WNHNN and CDR2 SYGVQD (reference sequence). The CDR3 DNA reads as TGCGCCAGCAGGGGCACAGCTAACTATGGCTACACCTTC. Residues: CASRGTANYGYTF.

The V gene is TRBV4-2, the J gene TRBJ1-1; 8 positions agree with TRBD1. From germline, CDR1 is LGHNA and CDR2 YNFKEQ. V lost 6 bases, J lost 4 bases, and 10 bases stayed unmatched. This CDR3 is 15 amino acids long. The CDR3 is CASRPDRVGSTEAFF. The CDR3 DNA reads TGTGCCAGCAGACCGGACAGGGTAGGGAGCACTGAAGCTTTCTTT.

This chain uses TRBV7-2 with TRBJ2-2, with a tentative D call TRBD2 (5 bases). The CDR3 spans 14 residues. Germline V CDR1 and CDR2: SGHTA, FQGNSA. With 2 bases removed from V and 4 bases from J, the gap between germline ends came to 8 bases. The CDR3 here is CASSLLAPTGELFF. CDR3 DNA: TGTGCCAGCAGCTTACTAGCACCCACCGGGGAGCTGTTTTTT.

The V and J genes are TRBV29-1 and TRBJ2-5; 7 nucleotides align to TRBD2. The CDR3 spans 14 residues. Per germline, CDR1 SQVTM and CDR2 ANQGSEA. J lost 2 bases, V lost 6 bases, and 9 bases had no gene match. The CDR3 spells CSVRVGGEQETQYF. CDR3 nucleotide sequence: TGCAGCGTCCGGGTTGGGGGGGAACAAGAGACCCAGTACTTC. Together with reference TRBV29-1 and TRBJ2-5, the CDR3 gives the full variable domain: SAVISQKPSRDICQRGTSLTIQCQVDSQVTMMFWYRQQPGQSLTLIATANQGSEATYESGFVIDKFPISRPNLTFSTLTVSNMSPEDSSIYLCSVRVGGEQETQYFGPGTRLLVL.

This chain uses TRBV4-3 with TRBJ1-6; 9 bases map to TRBD1. V dropped 0 bases and J dropped 8; count of bases not matched to a gene: 2. CDR3 length: 15 amino acids. The germline V gene encodes CDR1 LGHNA and CDR2 YSLEER. This CDR3 reads CASSQEDRGHSPLHF. CDR3 sequence (DNA): TGCGCCAGCAGCCAAGAGGACAGGGGACATTCACCCCTCCACTTT.

The chain joins TRBV4-2 to TRBJ1-6; D uncertain. The CDR3 is 13 residues long. Looked up from germline, CDR1 is LGHNA and CDR2 is YNFKEQ. Trimming stripped 3 bases from V and 11 bases from J, with 11 bases between. The CDR3 is CASSQEEGAPLHF. The CDR3 DNA reads TGTGCCAGCAGCCAGGAAGAGGGTGCACCCCTCCACTTT.

The rearrangement joins TRBV23-1 to TRBJ2-5; a weak D match, TRBD1 (5 bases). TRBV23-1 is filed as an ORF, its function uncertain. The CDR3 loop spans 14 amino acids. Deletions cut 2 bases from V and 1 base from J, with 8 bases between. Written as DNA, the CDR3 is TGCGCCAGCAGTCAACAAGGGGCCCAAGAGACCCAGTACTTC. Translated: CASSQQGAQETQYF.

The chain employs TRBV6-4 and TRBJ2-3; 8 bases line up with TRBD1. Trimming at V came to 0 bases and at J to 4 bases, leaving 3 bases not matched to a gene. This CDR3 is built from 15 residues. Germline V gene sequence: CDR1 MRHNA, CDR2 SNTAGT. CDR3 DNA sequence: TGTGCCAGCAGTGACTCGGACAGGGAGCCAGATACGCAGTATTTT. Translating gives CASSDSDREPDTQYF.

The chain recombines TRBV5-1 with TRBJ2-1, with D possibly matching TRBD2 (6 bases). Trimming pared 4 bases from V and 8 bases from J, leaving 19 bases between. The germline V gene encodes CDR1 SGHRS and CDR2 YFSETQ. The CDR3 runs to 15 residues. The CDR3 loop is CASSPPRGGIDEQFF. The CDR3 DNA is TGCGCCAGCAGCCCCCCCCGGGGCGGGATCGATGAGCAGTTCTTC.

The rearrangement joins TRBV11-1 to TRBJ1-1, with D unresolved. CDR1 and CDR2 from the germline V gene are SGHAT and FQDESV (reference sequence). Trimming removed 5 bases from V and 5 bases from J, with 12 bases in between. The CDR3 is made up of 13 amino acids. CDR3 sequence (DNA): TGTGCCAGCAGCCCCATCCCGGGGACTGAAGCTTTCTTT. Protein product: CASSPIPGTEAFF.

Comments on this clone: The junction departs from the called germline gene at one end, perhaps through a read error. The gene calls are TRBV12-3 or TRBV12-4 and TRBJ1-2; a possible D gene is TRBD1 (5 bases). This CDR3 region has 13 residues. CDR3 region: CATSLHGGYGYTF. The CDR3 DNA reads TGTGCCACCAGTTTGCATGGGGGCTATGGCTACACCTTC.

The chain employs TRBV6-1 and TRBJ2-3, with D perhaps matching TRBD2 (7 bases). Trimming left V 3 bases short and J 1 base short, with 11 bases between. CDR3 length: 15 amino acids. CDR1 is MNHNS, CDR2 SASEGT, per germline. This CDR3 reads CASSEGAGGTDTQYF. CDR3 bases: TGTGCCAGCAGTGAGGGGGCGGGGGGCACAGATACGCAGTATTTT.

The V gene is TRBV6-2 or TRBV6-3, the J gene TRBJ2-7; 8 positions agree with TRBD2. CDR3 length: 16 residues. V was pared by 5 bases and J by 0 bases, with 9 bases of the junction left unmatched. Germline loops: CDR1 MNHEY, CDR2 SVGEGT. The DNA of the CDR3 is TGTGCCAGCAGTGGGTTAGCGGGGCTCTACTCCTACGAGCAGTACTTC. Translation gives CASSGLAGLYSYEQYF.

The rearrangement uses TRBV12-3 or TRBV12-4 and TRBJ1-6, with no clear D. V lost 6 bases, J lost 9 bases, and 12 bases lay in between. The CDR3 is 13 residues long. The CDR3 spells CASSPWTASPLHF. The CDR3 DNA is TGTGCCAGCAGCCCTTGGACGGCTTCACCCCTCCACTTT.